This paragraph covers one T cell receptor (beta chain) sequence. The antigen remains undetermined. This sample stems from a study of cytomegalovirus exposure and HLA in healthy donors. Trimming took 4 bases from V and 5 from J, leaving 8 bases between them. Germline V gene sequence: CDR1 MNHNS, CDR2 SASEGT. This CDR3 contains 12 residues. The study ran its PCR with 60 Vbeta and 13 Jbeta primers. Only in-frame clones appear in the TCRdb table, and some are missing; sequencing was by immunoSEQ multiplex PCR. Of tens of thousands of clones listed, 70% to 80% are singletons. General study points: Immune exposure was documented only through CMV serostatus. Because they were indistinguishable, some V segments, including TRBV6-2 and TRBV6-3, were excluded.

The sample was PBMCs. The sequence was obtained from a woman between 50 and 59 years old in good health and CMV-seropositive. This chain connects TRBV6-1 to TRBJ2-5; D unclear. The CDR3 protein is CASSVARETQYF. The CDR3 bases are TGTGCCAGCAGTGTGGCCAGGGAGACCCAGTACTTC.